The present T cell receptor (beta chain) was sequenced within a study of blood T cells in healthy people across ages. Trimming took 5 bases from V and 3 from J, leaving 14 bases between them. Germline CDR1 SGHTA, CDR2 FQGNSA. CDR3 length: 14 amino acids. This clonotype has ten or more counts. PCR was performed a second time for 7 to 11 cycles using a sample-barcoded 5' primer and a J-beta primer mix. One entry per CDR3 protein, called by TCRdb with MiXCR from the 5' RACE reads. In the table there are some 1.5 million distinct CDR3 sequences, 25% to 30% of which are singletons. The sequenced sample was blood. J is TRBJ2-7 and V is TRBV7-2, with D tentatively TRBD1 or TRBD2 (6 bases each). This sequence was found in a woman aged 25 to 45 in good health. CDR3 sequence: CASSTRGVVYEQYF. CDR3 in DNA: TGTGCCAGCAGCACTAGGGGGGTGGTCTACGAGCAGTACTTC.